Presented here are 28 T cell receptor beta chains from one specimen sequenced in a study of human T cells and chemical hapten exposure. TCRdb re-derived calls from the RACE reads in MiXCR, one entry per CDR3 protein. The data hold fewer than 350,000 distinct CDR3 sequences, with 7.7% observed a single time. This sample's time point: pre-sensitization, week 0. The sample's treatment: therapeutic diphenylcyclopropenone sensitization with weekly scalp DPC. Here the sequenced sample was whole blood, taken in connection with sensitization to the hapten diphenylcyclopropenone (DPC). The receptors stem from a young man with alopecia areata. Some clones in this sample may be carry-over from other donors' samples.

J is TRBJ2-3 and V is TRBV3-1; tentative D call: TRBD2 (5 bases). Germline CDR1 LGHDT, CDR2 YNNKEL (reference sequence). The CDR3 extends over 16 amino acids. Trimming pared 0 bases from V and 4 bases from J, leaving 14 bases between. The CDR3, as DNA: TGTGCCAGCAGCCAAGACCGAGCGGCTATCTCAGATACGCAGTATTTT. Translation gives CASSQDRAAISDTQYF.

This clonotype was detected ten times or more. The genes are TRBV10-3 and TRBJ1-2; 7 nucleotides agree with TRBD1. The CDR3 extends over 12 amino acids. The trim removed 6 bases at V and 8 bases at J, leaving 6 bases unmatched. The germline V gene has CDR1 ENHRY and CDR2 SYGVKD. The CDR3 DNA reads TGTGCCATCAGACAGGGGTCAGCGGGCTACACCTTC. Translated, it gives CAIRQGSAGYTF.

The chain uses TRBV29-1 and TRBJ1-2; 7 bases fit TRBD1. The CDR3 has 13 amino acids. V dropped 6 bases and J dropped 0; count of bases not matched to a gene: 4. CDR1 is SQVTM and CDR2 is ANQGSEA in the germline V gene. In DNA, the CDR3 is TGCAGCGTCCGCAGGGGGTCTAACTATGGCTACACCTTC. Amino acids: CSVRRGSNYGYTF.

The gene calls are TRBV11-2 and TRBJ1-3, with D unclear. The CDR3 is 16 residues long. V shed 5 bases and J shed 0 bases, with 14 bases lying between them. Germline V gene lookup returns CDR1 SGHAT and CDR2 FQNNGV. The CDR3 sequence is CASSLVPTFSGNTIYF. DNA of the CDR3: TGTGCCAGCAGCCTAGTCCCTACCTTCTCTGGAAACACCATATATTTT. Looking up the rest from reference TRBV11-2 and TRBJ1-3 gives the full variable domain: EAGVAQSPRYKIIEKRQSVAFWCNPISGHATLYWYQQILGQGPKLLIQFQNNGVVDDSQLPKDRFSAERLKGVDSTLKIQPAKLEDSAVYLCASSLVPTFSGNTIYFGEGSWLTVV.

This clonotype came up a few times. The chain combines TRBV5-5 with TRBJ2-7; the match to TRBD1 covers 7 bases. The CDR3 loop spans 17 amino acids. Germline V gene data show CDR1 as SGHKS and CDR2 as YYEKEE (reference sequence). Trimming took 0 bases from V and 5 from J; bases not matched to a gene: 14. CDR3 nucleotides: TGTGCCAGCAGCTTGGCGAAGGGGGCCGCCCCTAACGACGAGCAGTACGTC. The encoded protein is CASSLAKGAAPNDEQYV.

The rearrangement joins TRBV3-1 to TRBJ2-2, with D possibly matching TRBD1 (6 bases). The CDR3 spans 15 residues. Trimming shortened V by 3 bases and J by 6 bases, and 14 bases separated the two germline ends. CDR1 and CDR2 from the germline V gene are LGHDT and YNNKEL (reference sequence). CDR3 sequence: CASSHLMAGAGELFF. CDR3 DNA: TGTGCCAGCAGCCACCTGATGGCAGGGGCCGGGGAGCTGTTTTTT.

This clonotype was detected ten times or more. The gene calls are TRBV29-1 and TRBJ1-1; tentative D call: TRBD1 (5 bases). CDR3 length: 13 amino acids. Trimming stripped 4 bases from V and 1 base from J, with 10 bases between. In germline, CDR1 is SQVTM, CDR2 ANQGSEA. The CDR3 region is CSVARTPNTEAFF. CDR3 DNA: TGCAGCGTTGCCCGGACACCGAACACTGAAGCTTTCTTT.

This clonotype occurred a few times. The chain employs TRBV7-9 and TRBJ2-7; D possibly uses TRBD1 or TRBD2 (5 bases each). The CDR3 covers 13 residues. Trimming shortened V by 8 bases and J by 2 bases, and 13 bases separated the two germline ends. Per germline, CDR1 SEHNR and CDR2 FQNEAQ (reference sequence). This CDR3 is CASHARDPYEQYF. For the CDR3, the DNA is TGTGCCAGCCACGCCCGGGACCCCTACGAGCAGTACTTC.

This clonotype showed up just a few times. The chain joins TRBV11-2 to TRBJ2-1; 9 bases match TRBD1. Trimming at V came to 4 bases and at J to 6 bases, leaving 4 bases not matched to a gene. Germline values: CDR1 SGHAT, CDR2 FQNNGV. The CDR3 sequence is 14 residues long. Here the CDR3 reads CASSSGTGFNEQFF. CDR3 in DNA: TGTGCCAGCAGCTCTGGGACAGGGTTCAATGAGCAGTTCTTC.

This clonotype was seen more than once but under ten times. The V call is TRBV6-2 or TRBV6-3, the J call TRBJ2-3, with D hard to call. The germline V gene has CDR1 MNHEY and CDR2 SVGEGT. This CDR3 is built from 15 residues. V lost 3 bases and J lost 0, with 10 bases in between. The chain's CDR3 is CASSYGPLSTDTQYF. The CDR3 nucleotides are TGTGCCAGCAGTTATGGGCCGCTGAGCACAGATACGCAGTATTTT.

This clonotype was seen a few times. The V gene is TRBV5-1, the J gene TRBJ1-6, with TRBD1 matching 10 bases. The trim removed 3 bases at V and 10 bases at J, leaving 4 bases unmatched. CDR1 is SGHRS and CDR2 is YFSETQ in the germline V gene. The CDR3 is 14 residues long. Written as DNA, the CDR3 is TGCGCCAGCAGCTCGACAGGGGGCGGATCACCCCTCCACTTT. This sequence encodes CASSSTGGGSPLHF. Drawing the rest from reference TRBV5-1 and TRBJ1-6, the complete variable domain is KAGVTQTPRYLIKTRGQQVTLSCSPISGHRSVSWYQQTPGQGLQFLFEYFSETQRNKGNFPGRFSGRQFSNSRSEMNVSTLELGDSALYLCASSSTGGGSPLHFGNGTRLTVT.

This CDR3 reads CASSLNGWTLPNIQYF. Here the CDR3 DNA reads TGTGCCAGCAGCTTAAATGGATGGACCTTGCCAAACATTCAGTACTTC. This chain uses TRBV13 with TRBJ2-4; unclear D gene. The CDR3 contains 16 residues. V was pared by 2 bases and J by 6 bases, with 17 bases between. Germline lookup yields CDR1 PRHDT and CDR2 FYEKMQ (reference sequence).

This clonotype was seen many times. This chain joins TRBV5-1 and TRBJ1-2; D is perhaps TRBD1 (5 bases). CDR3 length equals 12 residues. V lost 4 bases and J lost 4, with 8 bases in between. Germline V gene data show CDR1 as SGHRS and CDR2 as YFSETQ. The CDR3 DNA follows: TGCGCCAGCAGCCCCCAGGGCTATGGCTACACCTTC. Encoded protein: CASSPQGYGYTF.

There are a few counts of this clonotype. V and J are TRBV7-8 and TRBJ2-3; D perhaps matches TRBD2 (5 bases). V was cut by 5 bases and J by 2 bases, with 17 bases left in between. The CDR3 runs 16 residues. Germline lookup yields CDR1 SGHVS and CDR2 FQNEAQ. The CDR3 region has the DNA TGTGCCAGCAGCCCGAAGAGGGTCAGGCTCACAGATACGCAGTATTTT. Translated: CASSPKRVRLTDTQYF.

This sequence joins TRBV18 and TRBJ1-2; weak D call: TRBD1 (6 bases). V dropped 3 bases and J dropped 4 bases, with 18 bases sitting between them. Germline V gene data show CDR1 as KGHSH and CDR2 as LQKENI. The CDR3 runs 16 residues. CDR3 coding DNA: TGTGCCAGCTCACCGGGGGCTGTAGAAGGGACCTATGGCTACACCTTC. It encodes CASSPGAVEGTYGYTF.

V is TRBV3-1 and J is TRBJ1-6, with D perhaps TRBD1 (6 bases). Looked up from germline, CDR1 is LGHDT and CDR2 is YNNKEL (reference sequence). This CDR3 contains 15 residues. Trimming left V 1 base short and J 6 bases short, with 10 bases between. In nucleotides, the CDR3 is TGTGCCAGCAGCCAAGCCAGGGGTATTAATTCACCCCTCCACTTT. Residues: CASSQARGINSPLHF.

This clonotype was counted only a few times. As DNA, the CDR3 is TGTGCCATCAGTGACGAATACGAGCAGTACGTC. This sequence encodes CAISDEYEQYV. The gene calls are TRBV10-3 and TRBJ2-7; the D is unclear. Trimming cost V 3 bases and J 4 bases, with 4 bases left between them. This CDR3 is built from 11 residues. Germline CDR1 reads ENHRY; CDR2 reads SYGVKD.

This clonotype has a count of ten or more. The chain recombines TRBV7-3 with TRBJ2-2; D possibly corresponds to TRBD1 (5 bases). With 6 bases removed from V and 3 bases from J, the gap between germline ends came to 11 bases. Looked up from germline, CDR1 is SGHTA and CDR2 is FQGTGA. CDR3 length equals 14 residues. The CDR3 region is CASREQGYTGELFF. CDR3 sequence (DNA): TGTGCCAGCAGAGAGCAGGGCTACACCGGGGAGCTGTTTTTT.

The sample holds a few counts of this clonotype. This chain connects TRBV10-2 to TRBJ2-1; D remains ambiguous. The germline V gene has CDR1 WSHSY and CDR2 SAAADI. With 3 bases removed from V and 4 bases from J, the gap between germline ends came to 7 bases. This CDR3 comprises 13 residues. CDR3 in DNA: TGCGCCAGCAGTGATCACAGATACAATGAGCAGTTCTTC. Protein product: CASSDHRYNEQFF.

This clonotype has ten or more counts. V usage is TRBV20-1 and J usage is TRBJ1-2; maybe TRBD1 (5 bases). The CDR3 loop spans 13 amino acids. The germline V and J ends were trimmed by 5 bases and 4 bases, with 14 bases remaining between them. Germline V gene data show CDR1 as DFQATT and CDR2 as SNEGSKA (reference sequence). DNA for the CDR3: TGCAGTGCTTTCGGACGGGACGCCTATGGCTACACCTTC. Translation gives CSAFGRDAYGYTF.

This clonotype was seen repeatedly, ten times or more. The genes are TRBV4-2 and TRBJ1-5; 8 bases fit TRBD1. The CDR3 contains 15 residues. The trim removed 4 bases at V and 1 base at J, leaving 3 bases unmatched. The germline CDR1 and CDR2 sequences are LGHNA and YNFKEQ. The CDR3 reads CASSLNRGSNQPQHF. In DNA form, the CDR3 reads TGTGCCAGCAGCCTCAACAGGGGGAGCAATCAGCCCCAGCATTTT.

J is TRBJ1-1 and V is TRBV10-3; the match to TRBD1 covers 9 bases. Germline CDR1 ENHRY, CDR2 SYGVKD. The ends lost 3 bases at V and 5 bases at J; junction bases unmatched: 7. This CDR3 has 15 amino acids. Here the CDR3 DNA reads TGTGCCATCAGTGATACGGACAGGGGAAGAACTGAAGCTTTCTTT. It is translated as CAISDTDRGRTEAFF.

This rearrangement joins TRBV6-2 or TRBV6-3 to TRBJ2-7; D is uncertain. CDR1 MNHEY and CDR2 SVGEGT come from the germline V gene. Trimming removed 6 bases from V and 9 bases from J, with 15 bases in between. The CDR3 has 12 amino acids. For the CDR3, the DNA is TGTGCCAGCAGCTTTCCGTCTGAAACGCAGTACGTC. Residues: CASSFPSETQYV.

The rearrangement uses TRBV5-1 and TRBJ1-3, with TRBD1 as a possible D gene (6 bases). Germline values: CDR1 SGHRS, CDR2 YFSETQ. The CDR3 consists of 17 residues. V lost 3 bases and J lost 0, with 16 bases in between. CDR3 sequence (DNA): TGCGCCAGCAGCTGGAAGACAGGATTTTTCTCTGGAAACACCATATATTTT. Translated: CASSWKTGFFSGNTIYF.

This clonotype was seen many times. The chain carries TRBV6-2 or TRBV6-3 and TRBJ2-5; D ambiguous. Germline V gene data show CDR1 as MNHEY and CDR2 as SVGEGT. V lost 2 bases to trimming and J lost 5 bases, with 9 bases between them. The CDR3 sequence is 13 residues long. The CDR3 DNA sequence: TGTGCCAGCAGTTACATACGACCGGAGACCCAGTACTTC. Translation: CASSYIRPETQYF.

This clonotype was found a few times. The rearrangement links TRBV7-9 to TRBJ1-1, with unresolved D. CDR1 is SEHNR, CDR2 FQNEAQ, per germline (reference sequence). The CDR3 runs to 14 residues. V dropped 2 bases and J dropped 4 bases, with 11 bases sitting between them. CDR3 region: CASSLTGRSTEAFF. The CDR3 bases are TGTGCCAGCAGCTTAACGGGCAGGAGCACTGAAGCTTTCTTT.

This clonotype was counted many times. The V and J genes are TRBV7-9 and TRBJ1-1; unclear D gene. CDR3 length: 14 amino acids. V shed 1 base and J shed 1 base, with 7 bases lying between them. CDR1 and CDR2 from the germline V gene are SEHNR and FQNEAQ (reference sequence). The CDR3: CASSLESQNTEAFF. The CDR3 DNA reads TGTGCCAGCAGCTTAGAGAGTCAGAACACTGAAGCTTTCTTT.

This clonotype was detected ten times or more. The chain carries TRBV12-3 or TRBV12-4 and TRBJ1-1, with D tentatively TRBD1 (5 bases). The CDR3 contains 13 residues. With 6 bases removed from V and 5 bases from J, the gap between germline ends came to 13 bases. The CDR3 coding sequence is TGTGCCAGCAGGAGCGGCAGGGCAACTGAAGCTTTCTTT. Its protein product is CASRSGRATEAFF.